A selection of T cell receptor beta chains follows, all from one sample in a study of OX40 agonist ivuxolimab in advanced cancers. Only in-frame clones appear in the TCRdb table, and some are missing; sequencing was by immunoSEQ multiplex PCR. The sample has roughly 130,000 clones, about 93% seen once. Sample: CD4+ or CD8+ T cells sorted from blood, taken in a trial of the OX40 agonist ivuxolimab. The receptors come from an adult with an advanced solid tumor such as melanoma, head and neck, liver or kidney cancer. Both conserved end residues are part of each CDR3. The D gene is left open where the match is weak. Part of the rows lack a size; the others show once, few, many or a class for expanded clones.

j_call v_call clone_size d_call cdr3_aa cdr3_nt
TRBJ1-2 TRBV7-2 - - CASSDRQAWYGYTF TGTGCCAGCAGCGATCGACAGGCTTGGTATGGCTACACCTTC
TRBJ1-2 TRBV27 - - CASSSTVPYGYTF TGTGCCAGCAGTTCTACAGTGCCCTATGGCTACACCTTC
TRBJ2-5 TRBV18 - - CASSLQRGRETQYF TGTGCCAGCTCACTGCAGAGGGGTAGGGAGACCCAGTACTTC
TRBJ1-4 TRBV25-1 - - CASSEYSRQLNEKLFF TGTGCCAGCAGTGAATATTCCAGACAGCTTAATGAAAAACTGTTTTTT
TRBJ1-2 TRBV6-5 - TRBD1 CASRPGGAVGGYTF TGTGCCAGCAGGCCAGGGGGCGCGGTTGGGGGCTACACCTTC
TRBJ1-3 TRBV5-6 once - CASSFPGNTIYF TGTGCCAGCAGCTTTCCTGGAAACACCATATATTTT
TRBJ1-1 TRBV19 - - CASSIWGVRDTEAFF TGTGCCAGTAGTATTTGGGGGGTGAGGGACACTGAAGCTTTCTTT
TRBJ1-6 TRBV14 - TRBD1 CASSLRTGYSPLHF TGTGCCAGCAGCCTTCGGACAGGGTATTCACCCCTCCACTTT
TRBJ2-3 TRBV2 - - CASSEAHDTQYF TGTGCCAGCAGTGAAGCTCACGATACGCAGTATTTT
TRBJ1-1 TRBV18 once - CASSPLGNTEAFF TGTGCCAGCTCCCCGTTAGGAAACACTGAAGCTTTCTTT
TRBJ2-7 TRBV28 - - CASSDTTDYEQYF TGTGCCAGCAGTGATACGACTGACTACGAGCAGTACTTC
TRBJ1-4 TRBV28 - - CASSMSPFNEKLFF TGTGCCAGCAGTATGTCCCCCTTCAATGAAAAACTGTTTTTT
TRBJ2-7 TRBV2 - TRBD1 CASTDATGVTYEQYF TGTGCCAGCACCGACGCGACAGGGGTTACCTACGAGCAGTACTTC
TRBJ2-7 TRBV23-1 - - CASSQAAKTYEQYF TGCGCCAGCAGTCAGGCAGCCAAGACCTACGAGCAGTACTTC
TRBJ2-5 TRBV6-6 - - CASREPGGTQYF TGTGCCAGCAGAGAGCCCGGAGGGACCCAGTACTTC
TRBJ2-1 TRBV7-3 - TRBD2 CASSFGLAGTEQFF TGTGCCAGCAGCTTCGGACTAGCGGGAACTGAGCAGTTCTTC
TRBJ2-7 TRBV5-5 - - CASSLASTGSFSTSYEQYF TGTGCCAGCAGCTTGGCCAGTACGGGGTCATTCTCCACTTCCTACGAGCAGTACTTC
TRBJ2-6 TRBV28 - - CASSLWGGGGANVLTF TGTGCCAGCAGTTTATGGGGGGGCGGAGGGGCCAACGTCCTGACTTTC
TRBJ2-7 TRBV5-1 - - CASSLVVGAEQYF TGCGCCAGCAGCTTGGTAGTTGGTGCCGAGCAGTACTTC
TRBJ2-3 TRBV4-3 - TRBD2 CASSQDMGLAGPSTDTQYF TGCGCCAGCAGCCAAGATATGGGACTAGCGGGACCAAGCACAGATACGCAGTATTTT
TRBJ1-3 TRBV25-1 - TRBD1 CASSETGAGNTIYF TGTGCCAGCAGTGAAACAGGGGCTGGAAACACCATATATTTT
TRBJ2-3 TRBV11-3 - TRBD2 CASSLGLAGGQHTQYF TGTGCCAGCAGCTTAGGACTAGCGGGAGGGCAACATACGCAGTATTTT
TRBJ2-6 TRBV15 - TRBD1 CATSRVQGGAANVLTF TGTGCCACCAGCAGAGTACAGGGGGGCGCGGCCAACGTCCTGACTTTC
TRBJ2-2 TRBV5-4 once - CASSLGLPSAGELFF TGTGCCAGCAGCTTGGGTCTACCCAGCGCCGGGGAGCTGTTTTTT
TRBJ2-5 TRBV11-2 - TRBD1 CASSVPGTAKETQYF TGTGCCAGCAGCGTACCCGGGACAGCGAAAGAGACCCAGTACTTC
TRBJ2-7 TRBV15 - - CATKNRASSYEQYF TGTGCCACCAAGAACAGGGCGTCATCCTACGAGCAGTACTTC
TRBJ2-1 TRBV6-1 - - CASTLVLSSYNEQFF TGTGCCAGCACTTTGGTCTTGAGCTCCTACAATGAGCAGTTCTTC
TRBJ1-2 TRBV10-2 - TRBD1 CASRAATGTGYTF TGCGCCAGCAGGGCGGCGACAGGGACTGGCTACACCTTC
TRBJ2-4 TRBV29-1 - - CSATLAKNIQYF TGCAGCGCCACACTAGCCAAAAACATTCAGTACTTC